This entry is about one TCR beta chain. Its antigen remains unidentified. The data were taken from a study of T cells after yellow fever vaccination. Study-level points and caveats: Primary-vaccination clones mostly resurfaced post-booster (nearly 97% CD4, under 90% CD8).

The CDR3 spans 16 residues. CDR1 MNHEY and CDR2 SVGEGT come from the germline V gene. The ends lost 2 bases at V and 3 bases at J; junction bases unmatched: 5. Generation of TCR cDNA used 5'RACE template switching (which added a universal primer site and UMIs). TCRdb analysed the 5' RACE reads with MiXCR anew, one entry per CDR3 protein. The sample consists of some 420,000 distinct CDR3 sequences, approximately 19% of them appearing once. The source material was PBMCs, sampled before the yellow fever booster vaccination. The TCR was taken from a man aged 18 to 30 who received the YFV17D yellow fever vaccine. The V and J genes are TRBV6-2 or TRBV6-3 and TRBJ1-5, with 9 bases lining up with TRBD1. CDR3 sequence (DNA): TGTGCCAGCAGTTACGGGACAGGGCTCTACAATCAGCCCCAGCATTTT. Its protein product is CASSYGTGLYNQPQHF.